This TCR beta chain was recorded in a study of cytomegalovirus exposure and HLA in healthy donors. Study information: The Caucasian-associated ancestry cluster contained 75% to 85% of the roughly 370 genotyped donors. General observations from the study: About 87% or about 30% of the time was how often most TCR beta V segments were productive, according to an earlier analysis. In vitro checks showed that three CMV-associated chains really do target CMV antigens. HLA restriction was apparent for most CMV-associated TCR beta chains in a later analysis.

Germline V gene lookup returns CDR1 MNHNS and CDR2 SASEGT. V shed 2 bases and J 7 bases; nucleotides not matched to a gene: 8. The CDR3 covers 15 residues. Relative to its sample, this clone is medium-sized. Antigen specificity is unknown. A multiplex PCR was run with 60 Vbeta primers and 13 Jbeta primers. Produced via immunoSEQ multiplex PCR; TCRdb's table is partial and in-frame only. The sample carries 65,000 to 70,000 clones, roughly four fifths recorded once. The clonotype comes from a woman aged 30 to 39 in good health and CMV-seropositive. The material sequenced was PBMCs. The rearrangement links TRBV6-1 to TRBJ2-7; 10 positions match TRBD2. The CDR3 DNA follows: TGTGCCAGCAGTGAAAAGCGGGAGGGCCGAGGAGAGCAGTACTTC. It codes for CASSEKREGRGEQYF.